The 20 T cell receptor beta chains below come from one sample, sequenced in a study of cytomegalovirus exposure and HLA in healthy donors. PCR amplification relied on 60 Vbeta primers (plus 13 Jbeta primers). Repertoires were generated with immunoSEQ multiplex PCR, while TCRdb's copy carries only in-frame clones and drops some. Among under 150,000 clones listed, 75% to 85% were seen once. Sequenced: PBMCs. The receptor source for this set is a woman in her thirties or forties in good health and CMV-seropositive.

The chain couples TRBV4-1 to TRBJ2-2, with D possibly TRBD2 on 6 matching bases. The V gene lost 1 base and the J gene lost 3 bases, with 15 bases spanning the gap. CDR3 length equals 17 residues. Germline CDR1 is MGHRA and CDR2 is YSYEKL. This CDR3 reads CASSQVLRRRDTGELFF. CDR3 bases: TGCGCCAGCAGCCAAGTCCTCAGAAGGAGGGACACCGGGGAGCTGTTTTTT.

The rearrangement links TRBV10-3 to TRBJ1-5; D not resolved. Germline V gives CDR1 ENHRY, CDR2 SYGVKD. Trimming took off 2 bases at V and 9 bases at J, with 11 bases between the two ends. CDR3 length: 13 amino acids. For the CDR3, the DNA is TGTGCCATCAGTGAGGCCGAGGTTGGGCCCCAGCATTTT. The encoded protein is CAISEAEVGPQHF.

This clone was detected a few times. V is TRBV12-1 and J is TRBJ1-2; the table's D call TRBD1 went unverified against the DNA. TRBV12-1 is a pseudogene. CDR3 length equals 15 residues. Here the CDR3 reads CASSHRDRGECGYTF. The CDR3 DNA sequence: TGTGCCAGCAGCCACCGGGACAGGGGGGAATGTGGCTACACCTTC.

The rearrangement links TRBV7-8 to TRBJ1-1; TRBD1 might be the D (6 bases). The CDR3 loop spans 13 amino acids. V gave up 5 bases and J gave up 10 bases, with 17 bases separating them. The germline gives CDR1 SGHVS, CDR2 FQNEAQ. The CDR3 nucleotides read TGTGCCAGCAGCCCTCTACAGGGAAGTCGAGCTTTCTTT. Translation: CASSPLQGSRAFF.

Only one count was recorded for this clone. The rearrangement joins TRBV20-1 to TRBJ2-4; tentative D call: TRBD2 (6 bases). V lost 3 bases and J lost 7, with 7 bases in between. The CDR3 loop spans 11 amino acids. The germline V gene has CDR1 DFQATT and CDR2 SNEGSKA (reference sequence). DNA of the CDR3: TGCAGTGCTAGCGGGAGTAACATTCAGTACTTC. Translating it yields CSASGSNIQYF.

The chain employs TRBV19 and TRBJ2-1; a possible D gene is TRBD2 (6 bases). This CDR3 is 15 amino acids long. CDR1 is LNHDA and CDR2 is SQIVND in the germline V gene (reference sequence). The V end was cut by 3 bases, the J end by 7 bases, with 16 bases between. As DNA, the CDR3 is TGTGCCAGTAGTATTCCGGGAACGGCGGGAAATGAGCAGTTCTTC. Translation: CASSIPGTAGNEQFF.

The CDR3 region has the DNA TGTGCCTGGAGAACTTACAATGAGCAGTTCTTC. It specifies CAWRTYNEQFF. The V gene is TRBV30, the J gene TRBJ2-1; D remains unclear. CDR1 is GTSNPN, CDR2 SVGIG, per germline (reference sequence). CDR3 size: 11 residues. Trimming took 3 bases from V and 4 from J, leaving 4 bases between them. Full variable domain (remainder filled in from reference TRBV30 and TRBJ2-1): SQTIHQWPATLVQPVGSPLSLECTVEGTSNPNLYWYRQAAGRGLQLLFYSVGIGQISSEVPQNLSASRPQDRQFILSSKKLLLSDSGFYLCAWRTYNEQFFGPGTRLTVL.

This clone showed up just once. The V call is TRBV7-6, the J call TRBJ1-1; D is undetermined. The V and J ends lost 1 base and 2 bases respectively, with 5 bases between them. Germline V CDR1 and CDR2: SGHVS, FNYEAQ. The CDR3 is 13 amino acids. CDR3 in DNA: TGTGCCAGCAGCTTAGGCAGAAACACTGAAGCTTTCTTT. Translating gives CASSLGRNTEAFF.

The rearrangement joins TRBV30 to TRBJ1-1, with D unclear. The germline V gene has CDR1 GTSNPN and CDR2 SVGIG (reference sequence). There are 12 residues in the CDR3. The V end lost 1 base, the J end lost 6 bases, and 9 bases lay between the germline ends. For the CDR3, the DNA is TGTGCCTGGAGTGGTACATCTGCTGAAGCTTTCTTT. This gives the protein CAWSGTSAEAFF.

The rearrangement uses TRBV6-1 and TRBJ2-1; a weak D match, TRBD2 (6 bases). Trimming shortened V by 4 bases and J by 7 bases, and 14 bases separated the two germline ends. The CDR3 is 14 residues long. Germline lookup yields CDR1 MNHNS and CDR2 SASEGT. The CDR3 loop reads CASSAVPGDNEQFF. The CDR3, as DNA: TGTGCCAGCAGTGCGGTCCCGGGGGATAATGAGCAGTTCTTC.

This chain connects TRBV5-4 to TRBJ2-5, with 10 nucleotides matching TRBD1. J lost 5 bases, V lost 4 bases, and 8 bases had no gene match. The CDR3 length is 15 residues. Germline-derived CDR1 and CDR2 are SGHNT and YYREEE (reference sequence). CDR3 in DNA: TGTGCCAGCAGCCGAATGACAGGGGGCTTGGAGACCCAGTACTTC. It translates to CASSRMTGGLETQYF. The full variable domain, completed using reference TRBV5-4 and TRBJ2-5, is ETGVTQSPTHLIKTRGQQVTLRCSSQSGHNTVSWYQQALGQGPQFIFQYYREEENGRGNFPPRFSGLQFPNYSSELNVNALELDDSALYLCASSRMTGGLETQYFGPGTRLLVL.

This clone has a single count. The rearrangement uses TRBV5-1 and TRBJ2-7, with D tentatively TRBD1 (7 bases). Germline V gene data show CDR1 as SGHRS and CDR2 as YFSETQ. The CDR3 runs to 14 residues. V gave up 3 bases and J gave up 0 bases, with 10 bases separating them. The CDR3 bases are TGCGCCAGCAGCTCAGGGGGGAACTCCTACGAGCAGTACTTC. Its protein is CASSSGGNSYEQYF.

The chain couples TRBV28 to TRBJ1-1; no reliable D call. Trimming removed 5 bases from V and 0 bases from J, with 7 bases in between. Germline V lookup: CDR1 MDHEN, CDR2 SYDVKM. The CDR3 is made up of 13 amino acids. CDR3 DNA sequence: TGTGCCAGCAGTCCCCCCGTGAACACTGAAGCTTTCTTT. It specifies CASSPPVNTEAFF. Variable domain in full (rest from reference TRBV28 and TRBJ1-1): DVKVTQSSRYLVKRTGEKVFLECVQDMDHENMFWYRQDPGLGLRLIYFSYDVKMKEKGDIPEGYSVSREKKERFSLILESASTNQTSMYLCASSPPVNTEAFFGQGTRLTVV.

The chain couples TRBV14 to TRBJ1-1; tentative D call: TRBD1 (5 bases). The germline V and J ends were trimmed by 0 bases and 2 bases, with 7 bases remaining between them. There are 14 residues in the CDR3. Looked up from germline, CDR1 is SGHDN and CDR2 is FVKESK. The CDR3 spells CASSQEGGNTEAFF. CDR3 nucleotide sequence: TGTGCCAGCAGCCAAGAGGGGGGAAACACTGAAGCTTTCTTT.

The V call is TRBV30, the J call TRBJ2-3; 9 bases match TRBD2. The CDR3 totals 17 residues. Per germline, CDR1 GTSNPN and CDR2 SVGIG (reference sequence). V gave up 2 bases and J gave up 7 bases; unmatched junction bases: 16. The CDR3 sequence is CAWSRGGSGGSQHTQYF. CDR3 DNA sequence: TGTGCCTGGAGTCGTGGGGGAAGCGGGGGGTCTCAGCATACGCAGTATTTT.

The DNA of the CDR3 is TGTGCCACCAGCAGAGATGGGGGGGGACCAGCGAACACTGAAGCTTTCTTT. Encoded protein: CATSRDGGGPANTEAFF. The V gene is TRBV15, the J gene TRBJ1-1; D is possibly TRBD1 (5 bases). Germline CDR1 is LNHNV and CDR2 is YYDKDF (reference sequence). CDR3 length: 17 amino acids. With 0 bases removed from V and 1 base from J, the gap between germline ends came to 15 bases.

The chain has TRBV5-5 and TRBJ1-6, with TRBD1 matching 7 bases. J was trimmed by 12 bases and V by 4 bases; bases with no gene match: 10. CDR3 length: 14 residues. Germline assignment: CDR1 SGHKS and CDR2 YYEKEE (reference sequence). CDR3 in amino acids: CASSLEGARVPLHF. CDR3 in DNA: TGTGCCAGCAGCCTAGAGGGGGCCCGGGTACCCCTCCACTTT.

The CDR3 nucleotides are TGTGCCACACCGAGAGGGTCTTCTGGGGCCAACGTCCTGACTTTC. Its translation is CATPRGSSGANVLTF. The chain joins TRBV9 to TRBJ2-6; weak D call: TRBD2 (5 bases). The germline V gene encodes CDR1 SGDLS and CDR2 YYNGEE. Trimming stripped 9 bases from V and 1 base from J, with 14 bases between. The CDR3 is made up of 15 amino acids.

J is TRBJ1-2 and V is TRBV12-2; no check of the table's D call, TRBD1, against the DNA was made. TRBV12-2 constitutes a pseudogene. The CDR3 runs to 18 residues. CDR3 nucleotides: TGTGCAAGTCGCCCCCCCGGGACAGGGGGCGGGATAAACTATGGCTACACCTTC. It is translated as CASRPPGTGGGINYGYTF.

The gene calls are TRBV27 and TRBJ2-7, with 12 nucleotides matching TRBD2. Trimming cost V 6 bases and J 7 bases; bases outside gene matches: 13. CDR3 length: 16 residues. Germline CDR1 and CDR2: MNHEY and SMNVEV (reference sequence). The CDR3 reads CASRSSGGAGTLEQYF. Here the CDR3 DNA reads TGTGCCAGCAGGTCTAGCGGGGGGGCCGGTACCTTGGAGCAGTACTTC.